One and the same sample provided the 3 T cell receptor beta chains below, sequenced in a study of control samples from healthy donors and cancer patients (dated by TCRdb to the early 2020s). Library preparation used the immunoSEQ multiplex PCR assay. Entries here come from immuneACCESS through TCRdb and include only in-frame sequences with V and J called. Some clones fail to appear in such tables; in the studies checked, an unresolved V gene covers under half of the shortfall, and the cause of the remainder is unknown. The sample has about 69,000 clones on record, more than 75% of them singletons. Approximately 2.9% of the sample lies in the top ten. The sample was PBMCs. These receptors were obtained from a woman aged 50 to 65 with lung cancer.

There are a few counts of this clone. In DNA form, the CDR3 reads TGTGCCAGCAGAGACAGGGTAGATGAGACCCAGTACTTC. It encodes CASRDRVDETQYF. The J gene is TRBJ2-5, the V gene TRBV9, with 7 nucleotides matching TRBD1. Germline-derived CDR1 and CDR2 are SGDLS and YYNGEE. The CDR3 loop spans 13 amino acids. V shed 5 bases and J 5 bases; nucleotides not matched to a gene: 6.

The CDR3, as DNA: TGCGCCAGCAGCTCTCATGGGAACTATGGCTACACCTTC. It yields the protein CASSSHGNYGYTF. The chain employs TRBV5-1 and TRBJ1-2; no definite D call. This CDR3 has 13 residues. Germline CDR1 reads SGHRS; CDR2 reads YFSETQ. The V and J ends lost 3 bases and 2 bases respectively, with 8 bases between them.

The chain combines TRBV11-2 with TRBJ2-5; D gene ambiguous. CDR1 and CDR2 from the germline V gene are SGHAT and FQNNGV. CDR3 size: 12 residues. V was cut by 4 bases and J by 5 bases, with 8 bases left in between. The CDR3 nucleotides are TGTGCCAGCAGCTCCGTTAGGGAGACCCAGTACTTC. Protein: CASSSVRETQYF.